This T cell receptor beta chain was sequenced for a study of TIL therapy for anti-PD-1-resistant metastatic lung cancer. In the study overall: Median tumor PD-L1 proportion score was under 7.5%. Most patients had lung adenocarcinoma. Tumors carried a median roughly 1.6 non-synonymous mutations per megabase.

This CDR3 region has 13 residues. Per germline, CDR1 MNHEY and CDR2 SVGAGI. Trimming removed 5 bases from V and 5 bases from J; junction bases left unmatched: 5. Sequencing used immunoSEQ v3. The data were produced by immunoSEQ multiplex PCR, yet TCRdb's version contains in-frame clones alone and is incomplete. The sample comprises just under 60,000 clones, 69% of which are singletons, and around 6.3% rests with the top ten. Time point: pre-treatment sample, taken before nivolumab and TIL therapy. Sequencing was performed on blood, taken at baseline. The chain joins TRBV6-5 to TRBJ2-5; 7 bases map to TRBD1. The receptor comes from a person between 25 and 79 years old with non-small cell lung cancer. In DNA, the CDR3 is TGTGCCAGCAGTAGGGGGCTTCGGGAGACCCAGTACTTC. Translated, it gives CASSRGLRETQYF.